What follows are 11 T cell receptor beta chains derived from one specimen sequenced in a study of blood T cell repertoires in COVID-19. Measured with immunoSEQ multiplex PCR; TCRdb has only the in-frame clones, and not every one. The table has some 120,000 clones, 79% seen once. What was sequenced was peripheral blood. The origin of the receptors is a man between 40 and 49 years old with active or convalescent COVID-19.

The rearrangement joins TRBV4-2 to TRBJ1-6; D is unclear. V was trimmed by 3 bases and J by 10 bases, leaving 13 bases between them. The CDR3 runs to 14 residues. Germline CDR1 LGHNA, CDR2 YNFKEQ. The CDR3 is CASSHTSEGSPLHF. Written as DNA, the CDR3 is TGTGCCAGCAGCCACACTTCAGAGGGATCACCCCTCCACTTT.

The chain joins TRBV7-2 to TRBJ1-1; 8 nucleotides align to TRBD1. Germline CDR1 SGHTA, CDR2 FQGNSA. V was pared by 3 bases and J by 5 bases, with 5 bases of the junction left unmatched. CDR3 size: 14 residues. DNA for the CDR3: TGTGCCAGCAGCTTTGGGGACAGGACAACTGAAGCTTTCTTT. Protein product: CASSFGDRTTEAFF. Complete variable domain (other parts from reference TRBV7-2 and TRBJ1-1): GAGVSQSPSNKVTEKGKDVELRCDPISGHTALYWYRQSLGQGLEFLIYFQGNSAPDKSGLPSDRFSAERTGGSVSTLTIQRTQQEDSAVYLCASSFGDRTTEAFFGQGTRLTVV.

The chain links TRBV5-1 to TRBJ1-1; the D is unclear. Germline-derived CDR1 and CDR2 are SGHRS and YFSETQ. CDR3 size: 14 residues. V shed 1 base and J shed 1 base, with 8 bases lying between them. The CDR3 DNA follows: TGCGCCAGCAGCTTGTCCGGGAAGAACACTGAAGCTTTCTTT. This sequence encodes CASSLSGKNTEAFF.

This sequence joins TRBV4-1 and TRBJ1-4; D ambiguous. The CDR3 spans 17 residues. V gave up 1 base and J gave up 0 bases, with 12 bases separating them. The germline V gene encodes CDR1 MGHRA and CDR2 YSYEKL. This chain's CDR3 is CASSQGPPRATNEKLFF. In DNA, the CDR3 is TGCGCCAGCAGCCAAGGGCCTCCGAGGGCAACTAATGAAAAACTGTTTTTT.

The genes are TRBV5-6 and TRBJ1-2, with D perhaps TRBD1 (5 bases). The V gene lost 0 bases and the J gene lost 8 bases, with 8 bases spanning the gap. This CDR3 contains 12 residues. Germline CDR1 SGHDT, CDR2 YYEEEE. CDR3 sequence reads: CASSLAGGGYTF. The CDR3 nucleotides read TGTGCCAGCAGCTTGGCCGGGGGGGGCTACACCTTC.

This sequence joins TRBV27 and TRBJ2-7; a weak D match, TRBD1 (6 bases). This CDR3 is 15 amino acids long. V shed 8 bases and J shed 3 bases, with 20 bases lying between them. Germline V gene sequence: CDR1 MNHEY, CDR2 SMNVEV (reference sequence). The CDR3, as DNA: TGTGCCAGCCAGGGGTTGGGTAAAGGGGACTACGAGCAGTACTTC. Its translation: CASQGLGKGDYEQYF.

This clone was counted once. CDR3: CASSFAGPGGYTF. CDR3 DNA sequence: TGTGCCAGCAGTTTTGCGGGACCCGGGGGCTACACCTTC. The V gene is TRBV12-3 or TRBV12-4, the J gene TRBJ1-2; TRBD1 is a possible D gene (5 bases). Trimming cost V 3 bases and J 8 bases, with 13 bases left between them. The CDR3 is 13 amino acids.

This chain uses TRBV25-1 with TRBJ2-7, with D possibly TRBD1 on 6 matching bases. There are 14 residues in the CDR3. V lost 5 bases and J lost 4, with 15 bases in between. Per germline, CDR1 MGHDK and CDR2 SYGVNS. CDR3 in amino acids: CASSRIGQSYEQYF. The CDR3, as DNA: TGTGCCAGCAGTCGAATCGGACAGTCATACGAGCAGTACTTC.

The chain carries TRBV11-2 and TRBJ2-7, with a possible D match to TRBD1 (5 bases). The germline CDR1 and CDR2 sequences are SGHAT and FQNNGV. V shed 0 bases and J shed 2 bases, with 8 bases lying between them. The length of the CDR3 is 14 residues. CDR3 nucleotides: TGTGCCAGCAGCTTAGAGCAGGGTGCCTACGAGCAGTACTTC. Protein: CASSLEQGAYEQYF.

This sequence joins TRBV9 and TRBJ2-2; D unresolved. This CDR3 comprises 13 residues. The germline V gene encodes CDR1 SGDLS and CDR2 YYNGEE. V was cut by 6 bases and J by 1 base, with 7 bases left in between. The CDR3 DNA sequence: TGTGCCAGCATGGAGCTGAACACCGGGGAGCTGTTTTTT. Translation: CASMELNTGELFF.

This clone appeared a few times. V usage is TRBV5-6 and J usage is TRBJ2-1; TRBD2 matches 9 bases. The CDR3 contains 16 residues. Per germline, CDR1 SGHDT and CDR2 YYEEEE. The J segment lost 6 bases and the V segment lost 0 bases, leaving 7 bases of the junction unmatched. For the CDR3, the DNA is TGTGCCAGCAGCTTGGGGTCTGGACTAGCGCGCAATGAGCAGTTCTTC. Translation: CASSLGSGLARNEQFF.